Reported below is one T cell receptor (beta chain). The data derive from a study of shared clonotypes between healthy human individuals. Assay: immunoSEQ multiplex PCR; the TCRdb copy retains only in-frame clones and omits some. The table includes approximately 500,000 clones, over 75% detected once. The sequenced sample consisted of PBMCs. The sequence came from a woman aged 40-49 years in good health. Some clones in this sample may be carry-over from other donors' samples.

The CDR3 DNA follows: TGTGCCAGCAGTGGTAGCGACAGATACAATGAGCAGTTCTTC. Amino acids: CASSGSDRYNEQFF. The rearrangement joins TRBV6-1 to TRBJ2-1; tentatively, D is TRBD1 or TRBD2 (5 bases each). The V end lost 4 bases, the J end lost 4 bases, and 11 bases lay between the germline ends. This CDR3 is 14 amino acids long. Germline V CDR1 and CDR2: MNHNS, SASEGT.